Listed below are T cell receptor beta chains from one sample, sequenced in a study of sequential checkpoint blockade in melanoma. The protocol was immunoSEQ multiplex PCR, while the TCRdb copy is restricted to in-frame clones and leaves out a portion. The repertoire holds about 32,000 clones, with roughly 85% as singletons. Sequencing used CD8+ T cells sorted from blood (inferred from file names), obtained from a patient given nivolumab and ipilimumab in sequence. Receptors were obtained from a human donor with melanoma. CDR3s include the opening cysteine and the closing phenylalanine or tryptophan. D genes are given only for firm matches. The size field is filled for only some rows; it gives once, few, many or a size class.

J	D	V	size	CDR3	DNA
TRBJ2-1	-	TRBV27	-	CASSLRGWNEQFF	TGTGCCAGCAGCCTAAGGGGCTGGAATGAGCAGTTCTTC
TRBJ1-2	-	TRBV2	-	CASSETTGSGYTF	TGTGCCAGCAGTGAAACAACAGGGAGCGGCTACACCTTC
TRBJ1-2	-	TRBV28	few	CASSPMDSLYGYTF	TGTGCCAGCAGCCCCATGGACAGCCTCTATGGCTACACCTTC
TRBJ1-5	-	TRBV6-1	-	CASSPTWRTAQPQHF	TGTGCCAGCAGCCCCACATGGAGAACGGCGCAGCCCCAGCATTTT
TRBJ2-2	-	TRBV10-1	-	CASTPGPRDGELFF	TGCGCCAGCACCCCAGGCCCCAGGGACGGGGAGCTGTTTTTT
TRBJ1-2	TRBD1	TRBV7-6	-	CASSGTGGATLGGYTF	TGTGCCAGCAGCGGGACAGGGGGCGCTACATTAGGTGGCTACACCTTC
TRBJ2-7	-	TRBV9	-	CASSVLGGRDEQYF	TGTGCCAGCAGCGTATTAGGGGGTAGGGACGAGCAGTACTTC
TRBJ2-5	-	TRBV5-4	-	CASSLAGGEETQYF	TGTGCCAGCAGCTTGGCTGGGGGCGAAGAGACCCAGTACTTC
TRBJ1-5	TRBD1	TRBV7-8	few	CASSLGGQVNQPQHF	TGTGCCAGCAGTTTAGGTGGACAGGTAAATCAGCCCCAGCATTTT
TRBJ2-7	-	TRBV27	-	CASSFYGDAYEQYF	TGTGCCAGCAGTTTTTACGGGGATGCCTACGAGCAGTACTTC
TRBJ1-2	TRBD1	TRBV28	-	CASSLYRGGGYTF	TGTGCCAGCAGTTTATACAGGGGGGGTGGCTACACCTTC
TRBJ2-7	-	TRBV19	-	CASSSPGTGRGYEQYF	TGTGCCAGTAGTTCGCCCGGGACCGGCCGGGGGTACGAGCAGTACTTC
TRBJ2-5	-	TRBV4-1	-	CASSQDSGGGETQYF	TGCGCCAGCAGCCAAGATTCCGGGGGAGGAGAGACCCAGTACTTC
TRBJ2-1	-	TRBV4-3	once	CASSQDPPGSYNEQFF	TGCGCCAGCAGCCAAGACCCTCCCGGTTCCTACAATGAGCAGTTCTTC
TRBJ2-1	-	TRBV13	-	CASSSMNYEQFF	TGTGCCAGCAGCTCTATGAACTATGAGCAGTTCTTC
TRBJ2-3	-	TRBV27	-	CASTPSQGAADTQYF	TGTGCCAGTACTCCCTCACAGGGAGCCGCCGATACGCAGTATTTT
TRBJ1-1	-	TRBV4-3	-	CASSLIQAMNTEAFF	TGCGCCAGCAGCCTAATCCAGGCGATGAACACTGAAGCTTTCTTT
TRBJ1-1	-	TRBV19	-	CASSIVGKGANTEAFF	TGTGCCAGTAGTATAGTGGGAAAGGGAGCAAACACTGAAGCTTTCTTT
TRBJ1-5	-	TRBV6-1	-	CASRAGYGPQHF	TGTGCCAGCAGGGCGGGCTATGGGCCCCAGCATTTT
TRBJ1-1	-	TRBV5-4	-	CATGRGLNEAFF	TGTGCCACCGGGCGGGGGCTGAATGAAGCTTTCTTT
TRBJ1-1	TRBD1	TRBV11-2	-	CASSSSGGNTEAFF	TGTGCCAGCAGCTCCTCAGGGGGCAACACTGAAGCTTTCTTT
TRBJ2-5	TRBD2	TRBV14	-	CASSQRLAGRAGETQYF	TGTGCCAGCAGCCAGCGCCTAGCGGGCCGGGCGGGGGAGACCCAGTACTTC
TRBJ2-2	TRBD2	TRBV7-9	-	CASRPEGGVGELFF	TGTGCCAGCCGCCCGGAGGGAGGGGTCGGGGAGCTGTTTTTT
TRBJ2-5	TRBD2	TRBV4-2	-	CASSQVQGGSGRALQTQYF	TGTGCCAGCAGCCAAGTCCAAGGGGGTAGCGGGAGGGCCCTCCAGACCCAGTACTTC
TRBJ2-3	TRBD2	TRBV6-5	-	CASSLLAGGTDTQYF	TGTGCCAGCAGTTTACTAGCGGGAGGCACAGATACGCAGTATTTT
TRBJ1-2	-	TRBV27	-	CASRTQGSYGYTF	TGTGCCAGCAGAACACAGGGAAGCTATGGCTACACCTTC
TRBJ2-1	-	TRBV7-2	-	CASSSPGFEQFF	TGTGCCAGCAGCTCGCCCGGTTTCGAGCAGTTCTTC
TRBJ1-2	TRBD1	TRBV7-9	once	CASREGGVYYGYTF	TGTGCCAGCCGGGAAGGGGGCGTCTACTACGGCTACACCTTC
TRBJ2-2	TRBD2	TRBV28	-	CASSPLGREWSLQFTGELFF	TGTGCCAGCAGTCCCCTTGGGCGGGAGTGGAGTCTCCAATTCACCGGGGAGCTGTTTTTT
TRBJ1-5	-	TRBV6-5	-	CASSYLGREPQHF	TGTGCCAGCAGTTACCTGGGGAGGGAGCCCCAGCATTTT
TRBJ1-1	-	TRBV5-4	once	CASSLGSGAPHTEAFF	TGTGCCAGCAGCTTGGGGAGTGGCGCCCCCCACACTGAAGCTTTCTTT
TRBJ1-4	-	TRBV6-1	-	CASSRTAEVEKLFF	TGTGCCAGCAGTAGGACAGCCGAAGTTGAAAAACTGTTTTTT
TRBJ1-5	-	TRBV28	few	CASSLRREGQPQHF	TGTGCCAGCAGTTTAAGGAGGGAGGGTCAGCCCCAGCATTTT
TRBJ2-7	-	TRBV6-5	few	CASSYSSSSYEQYF	TGTGCCAGCAGTTACTCTAGCAGCTCCTACGAGCAGTACTTC
TRBJ2-3	-	TRBV6-4	-	CASSDSDSESTDTQYF	TGTGCCAGCAGTGACTCTGATAGCGAGAGCACAGATACGCAGTATTTT
TRBJ1-4	-	TRBV4-3	-	CASSRLTGTTNEKLFF	TGCGCCAGCAGCCGGCTCACAGGGACAACTAATGAAAAACTGTTTTTT
TRBJ2-7	-	TRBV6-1	-	CASSEWVRGAYEQYF	TGTGCCAGCAGTGAATGGGTGCGGGGCGCCTACGAGCAGTACTTC
TRBJ2-7	TRBD1	TRBV4-1	-	CASSQVRTGDSYEQYF	TGCGCCAGCAGCCAAGTGCGAACAGGGGATTCCTACGAGCAGTACTTC
TRBJ1-2	TRBD1	TRBV12-5	once	CASGFAGTVGLGSGYTF	TGTGCTAGTGGTTTCGCCGGGACAGTTGGCCTGGGTAGTGGCTACACCTTC
TRBJ1-2	TRBD1	TRBV7-8	-	CASSPWDSPGYGYTF	TGTGCCAGCAGCCCGTGGGACAGCCCGGGGTATGGCTACACCTTC
TRBJ2-2	-	TRBV4-3	-	CASSHLVPAGELFF	TGCGCCAGCAGCCATTTAGTCCCCGCCGGGGAGCTGTTTTTT
TRBJ2-1	TRBD2	TRBV4-2	-	CASSLGLADNEQFF	TGTGCCAGCAGCCTGGGACTAGCGGACAATGAGCAGTTCTTC
TRBJ1-1	TRBD1	TRBV27	-	CASSDRVGTEAFF	TGTGCCAGCAGTGACAGGGTGGGAACTGAAGCTTTCTTT
TRBJ1-2	-	TRBV19	-	CASSIPTTPSSENYGYTF	TGTGCCAGTAGTATTCCGACGACACCCTCCTCTGAAAACTATGGCTACACCTTC
TRBJ2-3	TRBD1	TRBV4-3	medium-sized	CASSQDDRTGATDTQYF	TGCGCCAGCAGCCAAGATGATCGGACAGGGGCCACAGATACGCAGTATTTT
TRBJ2-4	-	TRBV6-5	-	CASRTALAKNIQYF	TGTGCCAGCAGGACAGCATTAGCCAAAAACATTCAGTACTTC
TRBJ2-5	TRBD2	TRBV4-3	few	CASSPYEGPLAGIQETQYF	TGCGCCAGCAGCCCTTACGAAGGCCCGCTAGCGGGGATCCAAGAGACCCAGTACTTC
TRBJ1-2	-	TRBV5-1	-	CASSELPGQNYGYTF	TGCGCCAGCAGCGAACTCCCCGGACAGAACTATGGCTACACCTTC
TRBJ1-5	-	TRBV6-5	-	CASSPGLGGDQPQHF	TGTGCCAGCAGCCCCGGGCTTGGGGGCGATCAGCCCCAGCATTTT
TRBJ2-1	TRBD1	TRBV7-3	-	CASSFLSPGTGRSYNEQFF	TGTGCCAGCAGCTTCCTTAGTCCCGGGACAGGACGCTCCTACAATGAGCAGTTCTTC
TRBJ2-7	TRBD1	TRBV14	-	CASSLGQGVLYEQYF	TGTGCCAGCAGCTTGGGACAGGGGGTACTCTACGAGCAGTACTTC